Listed below are T cell receptor beta chains from one sample, sequenced in a study of T-cell memory formation after mild COVID-19. TCRdb processed the 5' RACE reads anew with MiXCR; each CDR3 protein has one entry. There are about 320,000 distinct CDR3 sequences in the sample; about 13% occur only once, and over 20% lies in the top ten. The sample was PBMCs or a T cell subset sorted from them (not recorded which). All receptors come from a man aged 18 to 29 who had mild COVID-19 (a few samples of this study predate the infection). Cell type and time point are not known. Both conserved end residues are part of each CDR3.

TRBJ1-5 TRBV4-2 CASNQGVGQPQHF
TRBJ2-1 TRBV20-1 CSARLAGGYNEQFF
TRBJ2-2 TRBV4-3 CASSDQDRGNTGELFF
TRBJ2-7 TRBV29-1 CSVGAGQYEQYF
TRBJ2-1 TRBV5-1 CASSLLGQGDNEQFF
TRBJ1-4 TRBV20-1 CSARGTEAWATNEKLFF
TRBJ1-2 TRBV7-8 CASFSGRGRIGHGYTF
TRBJ2-3 TRBV4-1 CASSQGGTDTDTQYF
TRBJ2-5 TRBV12-3/TRBV12-4 CASREGTAQETQYF
TRBJ1-1 TRBV3-1 CASSQGLDPAYEAFF
TRBJ1-1 TRBV10-3 CAISGPPGDTEAFF
TRBJ2-3 TRBV4-3 CASSQSRGSTDTQYF
TRBJ2-1 TRBV7-2 CASSLEAYNEQFF
TRBJ2-5 TRBV12-3/TRBV12-4 CASSFTGSEETQYF
TRBJ1-3 TRBV10-3 CATQRAGSSGNTIYF
TRBJ2-3 TRBV7-8 CASSPRVLAGVTDTQYF
TRBJ2-2 TRBV6-2/TRBV6-3 CASRNNEDTGELFF
TRBJ2-2 TRBV7-2 CASSLGRGPTGELFF
TRBJ1-2 TRBV29-1 CSVEQGVPNYGYTF
TRBJ2-7 TRBV5-1 CASSLSGQGTYEQYF
TRBJ2-7 TRBV5-1 CASSLTMAGGSYEQYF
TRBJ1-4 TRBV7-6 CASSNRGQGEKLFF
TRBJ2-2 TRBV4-2 CASSRIDRAHTGELFF
TRBJ2-1 TRBV9 CASSVEGQNYNEQFF
TRBJ1-1 TRBV12-3/TRBV12-4 CASSFEQGGEAFF
TRBJ2-1 TRBV6-2/TRBV6-3 CASSYARNEQFF
TRBJ1-4 TRBV6-5 CASRGGTAGKLFF
TRBJ2-1 TRBV6-2/TRBV6-3 CASSYSQRGGHEQFF
TRBJ1-3 TRBV6-5 CASSYDTAGNTIYF
TRBJ1-5 TRBV7-2 CASSGRGQPQHF
TRBJ2-5 TRBV6-2/TRBV6-3 CASSYSGGAWETQYF
TRBJ1-6 TRBV20-1 CSARSGIAYNSPLHF
TRBJ2-2 TRBV20-1 CSARVGGLNTGELFF
TRBJ1-1 TRBV28 CASRVTGTGGLSTEAFF
TRBJ2-7 TRBV29-1 CSVEKSGGAYEQYF
TRBJ1-1 TRBV7-9 CASSSARGIADAFF
TRBJ2-5 TRBV5-1 CASSLATGGPETQYF
TRBJ1-5 TRBV6-5 CASSRGGTGNQPQHF
TRBJ2-1 TRBV24-1 CATSDSWEGDNEQFF
TRBJ2-3 TRBV7-3 CASRQGNTDTQYF
TRBJ2-2 TRBV6-6 CASSYHRRAGGPGELFF
TRBJ2-1 TRBV6-6 CASSYSGPNEQFF
TRBJ2-7 TRBV5-6 CASSAGPTYEQYF
TRBJ1-2 TRBV7-9 CASSPTRTDYGYTF
TRBJ2-5 TRBV7-7 CASSPRDRGFQETQYF
TRBJ2-1 TRBV11-2 CASSSGLAGYNEQFF
TRBJ2-1 TRBV12-3/TRBV12-4 CASSFRRTSLYNEQFF
TRBJ2-3 TRBV5-1 CASSGRDTDTQYF
TRBJ1-1 TRBV12-3/TRBV12-4 CASSLQGWTEAFF
TRBJ2-2 TRBV7-2 CASRYTADAGELFF
TRBJ2-3 TRBV3-1 CASSQVGGDTQYF
TRBJ1-2 TRBV7-2 CASSLSRPEYGYTF
TRBJ2-7 TRBV7-2 CASSPRQSSYEQYF
TRBJ2-2 TRBV4-3 CASSPYRDITGELFF
TRBJ1-2 TRBV19 CASRKTDRMGGYTF